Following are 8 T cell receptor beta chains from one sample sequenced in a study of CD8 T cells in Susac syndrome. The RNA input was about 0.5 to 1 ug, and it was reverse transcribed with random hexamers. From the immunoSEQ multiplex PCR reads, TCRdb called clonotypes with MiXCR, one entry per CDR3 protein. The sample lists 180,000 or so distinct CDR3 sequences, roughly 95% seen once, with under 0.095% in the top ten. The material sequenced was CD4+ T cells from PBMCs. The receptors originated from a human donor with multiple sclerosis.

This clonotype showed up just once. In nucleotides, the CDR3 is TGTGCCAGCAGTTACGAGCTAGCGGGGGGCACAGATACGCAGTATTTT. This translates into CASSYELAGGTDTQYF. This chain connects TRBV6-5 to TRBJ2-3, with 10 nucleotides matching TRBD2. This CDR3 is 16 amino acids long. The V segment lost 2 bases and the J segment 1 base; nucleotides outside the gene matches: 3. The germline gives CDR1 MNHEY, CDR2 SVGAGI.

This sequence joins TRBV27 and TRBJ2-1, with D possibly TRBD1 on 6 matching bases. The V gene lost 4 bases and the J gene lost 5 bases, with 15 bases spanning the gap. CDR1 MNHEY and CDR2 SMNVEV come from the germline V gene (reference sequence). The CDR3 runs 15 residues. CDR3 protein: CASSWHQGQHNEQFF. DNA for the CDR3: TGTGCCAGCAGTTGGCATCAGGGACAACACAATGAGCAGTTCTTC.

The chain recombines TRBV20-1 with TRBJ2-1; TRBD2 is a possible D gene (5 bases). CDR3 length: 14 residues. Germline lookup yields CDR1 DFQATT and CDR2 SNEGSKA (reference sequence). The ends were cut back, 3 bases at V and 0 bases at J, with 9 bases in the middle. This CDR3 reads CSARTGSSYNEQFF. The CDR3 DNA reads TGCAGTGCTAGGACGGGGAGCTCCTACAATGAGCAGTTCTTC.

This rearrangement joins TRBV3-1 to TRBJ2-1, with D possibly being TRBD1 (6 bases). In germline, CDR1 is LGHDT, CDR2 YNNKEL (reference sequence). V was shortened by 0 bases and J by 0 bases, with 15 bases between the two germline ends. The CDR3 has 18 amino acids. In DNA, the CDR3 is TGTGCCAGCAGCCAAGATCGGACAGCAAAGAGCTCCTACAATGAGCAGTTCTTC. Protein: CASSQDRTAKSSYNEQFF.

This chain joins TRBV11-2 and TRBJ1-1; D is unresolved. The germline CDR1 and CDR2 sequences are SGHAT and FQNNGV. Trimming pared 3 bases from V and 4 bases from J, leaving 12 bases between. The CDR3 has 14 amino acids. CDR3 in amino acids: CASSLMGRGTEAFF. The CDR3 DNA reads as TGTGCCAGCAGCTTGATGGGGAGAGGCACTGAAGCTTTCTTT.

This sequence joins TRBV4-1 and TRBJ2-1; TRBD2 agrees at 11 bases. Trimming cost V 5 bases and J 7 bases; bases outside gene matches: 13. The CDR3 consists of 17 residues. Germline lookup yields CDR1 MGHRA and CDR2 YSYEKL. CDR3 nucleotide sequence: TGCGCCAGCAGCAGAGCCGGACTAGCGGGTTTGGGGAATGAGCAGTTCTTC. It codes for CASSRAGLAGLGNEQFF.

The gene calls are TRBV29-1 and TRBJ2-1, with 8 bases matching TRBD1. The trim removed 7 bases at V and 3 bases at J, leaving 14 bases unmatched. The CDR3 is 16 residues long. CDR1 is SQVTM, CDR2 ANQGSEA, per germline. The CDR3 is CSARSPGQGYYNEQFF. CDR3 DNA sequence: TGCAGCGCCCGATCTCCCGGACAGGGATACTACAATGAGCAGTTCTTC.

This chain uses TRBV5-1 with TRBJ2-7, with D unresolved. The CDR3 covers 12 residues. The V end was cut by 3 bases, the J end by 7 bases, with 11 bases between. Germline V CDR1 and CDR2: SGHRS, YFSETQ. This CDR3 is CASSSQYREQYF. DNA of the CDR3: TGCGCCAGCAGCTCACAGTATCGGGAGCAGTACTTC.